This T cell receptor (beta chain) was retrieved from a study of cytomegalovirus exposure and HLA in healthy donors. Germline values: CDR1 SNHLY, CDR2 FYNNEI. The CDR3 spans 15 residues. Trimming removed 2 bases from V and 8 bases from J, with 18 bases in between. This clone was seen more than once but under ten times. Antigen specificity is unknown. Overall study results and limits: A likely sequencing artifact accounted for one observed cluster of highly shared sequence variants. Segments of the TCR beta V type were, in most cases, productive about 87% or about 30% of the time in an earlier analysis. A link between a missense DCLRE1C variant and TCR beta V- and J-gene trimming emerged from a later analysis. Reported findings show TCR beta sequences accurately forecast HLA-A and HLA-B alleles in most subjects.

PCR amplification relied on 60 Vbeta primers (plus 13 Jbeta primers). Data came from immunoSEQ multiplex PCR; TCRdb stores just in-frame clones and leaves some out. The sample carries about 160,000 clones, roughly 80% recorded once. The genes are TRBV2 and TRBJ1-2; D may be TRBD1 (6 bases). This clonotype originated in a woman aged 45-60 years in good health and CMV-seronegative. Sequenced material: PBMCs. The CDR3 loop is CASSEFLPRGEGYTF. The CDR3 region has the DNA TGTGCCAGCAGTGAATTCCTCCCCAGGGGAGAAGGCTACACCTTC.